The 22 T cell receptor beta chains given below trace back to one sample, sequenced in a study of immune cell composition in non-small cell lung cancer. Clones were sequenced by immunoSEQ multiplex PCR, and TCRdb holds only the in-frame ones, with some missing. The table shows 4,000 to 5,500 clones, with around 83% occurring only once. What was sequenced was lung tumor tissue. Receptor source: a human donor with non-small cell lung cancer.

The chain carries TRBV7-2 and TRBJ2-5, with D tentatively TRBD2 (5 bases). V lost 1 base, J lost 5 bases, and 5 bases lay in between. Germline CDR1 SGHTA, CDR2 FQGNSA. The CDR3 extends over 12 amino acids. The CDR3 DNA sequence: TGTGCCAGCAGCTTAGGGGAGGAGACCCAGTACTTC. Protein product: CASSLGEETQYF.

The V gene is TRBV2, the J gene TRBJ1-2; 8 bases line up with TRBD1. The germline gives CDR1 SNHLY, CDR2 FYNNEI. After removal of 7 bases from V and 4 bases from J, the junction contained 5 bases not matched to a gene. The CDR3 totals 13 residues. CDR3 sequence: CASKAGGVYGYTF. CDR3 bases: TGTGCCAGCAAGGCAGGGGGCGTCTATGGCTACACCTTC.

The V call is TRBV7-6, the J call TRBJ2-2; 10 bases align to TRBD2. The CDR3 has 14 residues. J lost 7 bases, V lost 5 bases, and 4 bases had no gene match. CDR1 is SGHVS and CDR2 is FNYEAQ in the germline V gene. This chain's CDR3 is CASSPSGGGGELFF. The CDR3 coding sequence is TGTGCCAGCAGCCCCAGCGGGGGGGGCGGGGAGCTGTTTTTT.

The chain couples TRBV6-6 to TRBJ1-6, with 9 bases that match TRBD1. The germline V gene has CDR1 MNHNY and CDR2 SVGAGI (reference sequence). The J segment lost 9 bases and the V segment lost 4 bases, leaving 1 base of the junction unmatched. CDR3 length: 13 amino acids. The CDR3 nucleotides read TGTGCCAGCAGTTGGGACAGGGTTTCACCCCTCCACTTT. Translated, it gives CASSWDRVSPLHF.

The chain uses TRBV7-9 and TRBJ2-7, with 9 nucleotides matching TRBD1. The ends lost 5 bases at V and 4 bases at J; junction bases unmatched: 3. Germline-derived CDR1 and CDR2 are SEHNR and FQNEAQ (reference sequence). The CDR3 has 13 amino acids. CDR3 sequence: CASSRDRGYEQYF. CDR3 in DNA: TGTGCCAGCAGCCGCGACAGGGGGTACGAGCAGTACTTC. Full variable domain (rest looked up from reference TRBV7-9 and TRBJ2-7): DTGVSQNPRHKITKRGQNVTFRCDPISEHNRLYWYRQTLGQGPEFLTYFQNEAQLEKSRLLSDRFSAERPKGSFSTLEIQRTEQGDSAMYLCASSRDRGYEQYFGPGTRLTVT.

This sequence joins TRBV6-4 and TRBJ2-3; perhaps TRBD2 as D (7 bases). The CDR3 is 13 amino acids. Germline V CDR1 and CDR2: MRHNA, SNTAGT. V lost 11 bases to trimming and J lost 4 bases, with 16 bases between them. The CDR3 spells CAPPQGRADTQYF. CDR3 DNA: TGTGCCCCGCCGCAGGGGAGGGCAGATACGCAGTATTTT.

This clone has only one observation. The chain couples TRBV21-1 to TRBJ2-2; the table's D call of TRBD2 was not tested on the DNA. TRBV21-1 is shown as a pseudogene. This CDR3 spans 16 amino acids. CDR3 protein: CASSSSRGANTGELFF. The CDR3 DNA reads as TGTGCCAGCAGCTCCTCCCGGGGGGCGAACACCGGGGAGCTGTTTTTT.

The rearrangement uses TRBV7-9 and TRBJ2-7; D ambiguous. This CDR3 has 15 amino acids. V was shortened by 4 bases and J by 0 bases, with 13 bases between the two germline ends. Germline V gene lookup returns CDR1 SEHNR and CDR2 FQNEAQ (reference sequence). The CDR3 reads CASSSSWVSSYEQYF. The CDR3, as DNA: TGTGCCAGCAGCTCCTCATGGGTAAGCTCCTACGAGCAGTACTTC.

The DNA of the CDR3 is TGTGCCAGCAGTCCGGGACAGCATCGCGGCTACACCTTC. Translating it yields CASSPGQHRGYTF. The chain uses TRBV28 and TRBJ1-2; 7 bases fit TRBD1. The J segment lost 8 bases and the V segment lost 5 bases, leaving 8 bases of the junction unmatched. Germline loops: CDR1 MDHEN, CDR2 SYDVKM. The CDR3 has 13 amino acids.

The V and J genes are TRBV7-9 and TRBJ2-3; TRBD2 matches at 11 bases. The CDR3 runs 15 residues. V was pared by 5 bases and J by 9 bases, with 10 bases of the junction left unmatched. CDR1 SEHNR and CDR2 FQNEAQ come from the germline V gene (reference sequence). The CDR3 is CASSHFSGGGDTQYF. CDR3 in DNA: TGTGCCAGCAGCCATTTTAGCGGGGGGGGTGACACGCAGTATTTT. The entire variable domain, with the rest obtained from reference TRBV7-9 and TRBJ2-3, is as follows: DTGVSQNPRHKITKRGQNVTFRCDPISEHNRLYWYRQTLGQGPEFLTYFQNEAQLEKSRLLSDRFSAERPKGSFSTLEIQRTEQGDSAMYLCASSHFSGGGDTQYFGPGTRLTVL.

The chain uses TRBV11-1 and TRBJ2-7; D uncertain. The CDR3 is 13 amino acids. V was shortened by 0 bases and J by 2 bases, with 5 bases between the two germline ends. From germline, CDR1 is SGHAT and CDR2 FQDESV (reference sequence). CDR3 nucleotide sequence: TGTGCCAGCAGCTTAGCAGGGACCTACGAGCAGTACTTC. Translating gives CASSLAGTYEQYF.

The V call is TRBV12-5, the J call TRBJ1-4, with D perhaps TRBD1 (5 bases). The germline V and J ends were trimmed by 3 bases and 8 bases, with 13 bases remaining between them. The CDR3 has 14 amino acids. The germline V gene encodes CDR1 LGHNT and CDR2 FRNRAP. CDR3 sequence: CASGFGGIEEKLFF. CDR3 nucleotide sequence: TGTGCTAGTGGTTTCGGGGGAATTGAAGAAAAACTGTTTTTT.

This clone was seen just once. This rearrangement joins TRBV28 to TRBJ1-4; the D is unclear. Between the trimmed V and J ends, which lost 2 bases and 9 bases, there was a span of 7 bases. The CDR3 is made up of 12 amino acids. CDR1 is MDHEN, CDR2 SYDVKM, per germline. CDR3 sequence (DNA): TGTGCCAGCAGTTTAGTCGCTCAAAAACTGTTTTTT. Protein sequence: CASSLVAQKLFF.

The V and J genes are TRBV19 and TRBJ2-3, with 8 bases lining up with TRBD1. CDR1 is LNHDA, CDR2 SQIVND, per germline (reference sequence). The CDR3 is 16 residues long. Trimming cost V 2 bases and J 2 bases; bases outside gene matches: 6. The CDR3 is CASSIRPGQDTDTQYF. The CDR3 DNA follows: TGTGCCAGTAGTATAAGGCCGGGACAGGACACAGATACGCAGTATTTT.

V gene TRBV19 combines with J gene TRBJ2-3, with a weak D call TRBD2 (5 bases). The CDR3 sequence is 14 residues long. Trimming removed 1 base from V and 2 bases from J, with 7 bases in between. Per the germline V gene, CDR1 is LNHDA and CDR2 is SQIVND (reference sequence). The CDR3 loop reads CASSIGGNTDTQYF. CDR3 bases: TGTGCCAGTAGTATAGGAGGGAACACAGATACGCAGTATTTT.

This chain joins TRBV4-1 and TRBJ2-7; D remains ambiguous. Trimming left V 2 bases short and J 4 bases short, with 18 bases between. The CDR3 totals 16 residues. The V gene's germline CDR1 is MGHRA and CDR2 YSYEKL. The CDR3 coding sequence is TGCGCCAGCAGCCAACCCCCCGGACCGCCGTATTACGAGCAGTACTTC. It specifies CASSQPPGPPYYEQYF.

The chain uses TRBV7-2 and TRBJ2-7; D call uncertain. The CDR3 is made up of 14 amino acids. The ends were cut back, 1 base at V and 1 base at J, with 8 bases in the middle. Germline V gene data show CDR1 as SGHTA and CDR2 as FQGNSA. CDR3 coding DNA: TGTGCCAGCAGCTTAGACTTAGGGTCCTACGAGCAGTACTTC. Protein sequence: CASSLDLGSYEQYF.

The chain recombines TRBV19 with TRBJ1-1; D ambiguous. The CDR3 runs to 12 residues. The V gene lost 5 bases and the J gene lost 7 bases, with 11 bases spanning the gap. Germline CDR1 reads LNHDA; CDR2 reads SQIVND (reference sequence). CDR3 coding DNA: TGTGCCAGTAGTTTCACAGCGCGTGAAGCTTTCTTT. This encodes CASSFTAREAFF.

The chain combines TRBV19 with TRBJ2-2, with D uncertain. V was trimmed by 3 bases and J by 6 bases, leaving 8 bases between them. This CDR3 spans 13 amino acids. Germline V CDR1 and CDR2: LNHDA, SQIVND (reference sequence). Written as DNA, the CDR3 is TGTGCCAGTAGTATCTGGATTCCCGGGGAGCTGTTTTTT. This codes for CASSIWIPGELFF.

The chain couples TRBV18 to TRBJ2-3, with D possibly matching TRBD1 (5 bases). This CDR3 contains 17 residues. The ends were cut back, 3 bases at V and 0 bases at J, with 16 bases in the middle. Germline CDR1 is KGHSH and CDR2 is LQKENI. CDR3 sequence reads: CASSPFEGVTSTDTQYF. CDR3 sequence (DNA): TGTGCCAGCTCACCCTTTGAAGGGGTAACTAGCACAGATACGCAGTATTTT.

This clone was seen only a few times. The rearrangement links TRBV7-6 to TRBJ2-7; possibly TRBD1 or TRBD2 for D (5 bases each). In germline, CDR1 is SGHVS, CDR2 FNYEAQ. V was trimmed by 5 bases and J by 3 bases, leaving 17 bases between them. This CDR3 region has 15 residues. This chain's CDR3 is CASSPRGAQVYEQYF. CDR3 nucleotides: TGTGCCAGCAGCCCTAGAGGGGCGCAAGTCTACGAGCAGTACTTC. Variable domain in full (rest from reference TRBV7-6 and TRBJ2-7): GAGVSQSPRYKVTKRGQDVALRCDPISGHVSLYWYRQALGQGPEFLTYFNYEAQQDKSGLPNDRFSAERPEGSISTLTIQRTEQRDSAMYRCASSPRGAQVYEQYFGPGTRLTVT.

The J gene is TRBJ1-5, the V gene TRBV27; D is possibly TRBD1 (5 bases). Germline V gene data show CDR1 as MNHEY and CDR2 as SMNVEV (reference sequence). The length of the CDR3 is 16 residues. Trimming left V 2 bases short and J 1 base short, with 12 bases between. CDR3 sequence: CASSLGGGWSNQPQHF. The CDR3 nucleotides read TGTGCCAGCAGTTTAGGGGGGGGGTGGAGCAATCAGCCCCAGCATTTT.